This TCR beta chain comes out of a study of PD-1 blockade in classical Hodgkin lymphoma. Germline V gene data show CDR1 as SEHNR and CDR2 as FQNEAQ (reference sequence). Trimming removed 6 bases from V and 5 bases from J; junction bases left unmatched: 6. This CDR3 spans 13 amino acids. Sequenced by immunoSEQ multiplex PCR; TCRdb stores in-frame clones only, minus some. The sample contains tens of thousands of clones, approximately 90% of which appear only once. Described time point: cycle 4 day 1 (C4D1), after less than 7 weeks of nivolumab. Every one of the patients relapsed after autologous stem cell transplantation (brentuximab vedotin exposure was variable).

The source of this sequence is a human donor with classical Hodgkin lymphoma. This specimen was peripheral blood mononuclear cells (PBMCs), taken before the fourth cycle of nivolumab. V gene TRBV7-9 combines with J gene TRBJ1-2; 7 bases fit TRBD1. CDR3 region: CASRPQGEYGYTF. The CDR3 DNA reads TGTGCCAGCAGACCTCAGGGGGAATATGGCTACACCTTC.